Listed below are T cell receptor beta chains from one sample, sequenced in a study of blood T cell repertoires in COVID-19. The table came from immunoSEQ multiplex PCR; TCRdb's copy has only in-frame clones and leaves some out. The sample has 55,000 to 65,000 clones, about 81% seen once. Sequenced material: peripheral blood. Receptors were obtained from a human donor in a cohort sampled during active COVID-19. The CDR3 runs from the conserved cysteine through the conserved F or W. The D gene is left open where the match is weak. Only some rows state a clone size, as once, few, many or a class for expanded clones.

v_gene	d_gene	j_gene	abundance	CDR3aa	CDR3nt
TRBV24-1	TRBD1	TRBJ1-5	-	CATGEGQRNQPQHF	TGTGCCACCGGTGAGGGACAGCGGAATCAGCCCCAGCATTTT
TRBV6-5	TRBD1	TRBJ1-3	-	CASSPTGLSGNTIYF	TGTGCCAGCAGTCCGACAGGGCTCTCTGGAAACACCATATATTTT
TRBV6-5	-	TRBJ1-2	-	CASSYSAGYGYGYTF	TGTGCCAGCAGTTACTCGGCAGGTTATGGCTATGGCTACACCTTC
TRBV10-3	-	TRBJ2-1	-	CAISGSDEGEQFF	TGTGCCATCAGCGGCTCCGACGAGGGCGAGCAGTTCTTC
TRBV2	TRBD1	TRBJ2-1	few	CASGARQGDGEQFF	TGTGCCAGCGGCGCACGACAGGGGGACGGTGAGCAGTTCTTC
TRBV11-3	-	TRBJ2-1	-	CASSLDGRTNEQFF	TGTGCCAGCAGCTTAGACGGACGGACTAATGAGCAGTTCTTC
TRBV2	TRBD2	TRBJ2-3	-	CASRFGGATDTQYF	TGTGCCAGCAGATTCGGGGGGGCCACGGATACGCAGTATTTT
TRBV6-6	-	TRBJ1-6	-	CASTFSPLHF	TGTGCCAGCACTTTTTCACCCCTCCACTTT
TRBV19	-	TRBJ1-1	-	CASRDRERAFF	TGTGCCAGCCGGGATCGCGAGAGAGCTTTCTTT
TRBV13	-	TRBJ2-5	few	CASSLGRGYEGLETQYF	TGTGCCAGCAGCTTAGGCAGGGGCTATGAGGGGCTCGAGACCCAGTACTTC
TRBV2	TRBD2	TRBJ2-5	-	CASMMTSGGTTGETQYF	TGTGCCAGTATGATGACTAGCGGGGGGACCACGGGAGAGACCCAGTACTTC
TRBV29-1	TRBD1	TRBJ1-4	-	CSARDRVSEKLFF	TGCAGCGCCCGGGACAGGGTATCCGAAAAACTGTTTTTT
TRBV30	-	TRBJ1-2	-	CAWTISGGRAGYGYTF	TGTGCCTGGACCATCAGCGGGGGCAGAGCTGGCTATGGCTACACCTTC
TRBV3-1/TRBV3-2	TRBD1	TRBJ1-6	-	CASSPRGQGAYRSPLHF	TGTGCCAGCAGCCCACGGGGACAGGGGGCTTATCGTTCACCCCTCCACTTT
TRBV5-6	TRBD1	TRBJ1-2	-	CASSFWDSKNGYTF	TGTGCCAGCAGCTTTTGGGACAGCAAAAATGGCTACACCTTC
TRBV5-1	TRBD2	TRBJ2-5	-	CASSSGGGAETQYF	TGCGCCAGCAGCTCGGGCGGGGGGGCCGAGACCCAGTACTTC
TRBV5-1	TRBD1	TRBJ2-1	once	CASSWGTGGNEQFF	TGCGCCAGCAGCTGGGGGACAGGGGGCAATGAGCAGTTCTTC
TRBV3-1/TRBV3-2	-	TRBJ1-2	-	CASSPNLGQNTYGYTF	TGTGCCAGCAGCCCGAACCTTGGACAGAATACCTATGGCTACACCTTC
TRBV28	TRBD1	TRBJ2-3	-	CASSLRDRASVF	TGTGCCAGCAGCCTCCGGGACAGGGCCTCAGTATTT
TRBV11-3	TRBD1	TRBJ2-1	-	CASSAGTGSNYEQFF	TGTGCCAGCTCCGCCGGGACAGGGAGCAACTATGAGCAGTTCTTC
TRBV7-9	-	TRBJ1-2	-	CASSRIGVYGYTF	TGTGCCAGCAGCCGCATCGGGGTGTATGGCTACACCTTC
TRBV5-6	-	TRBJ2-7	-	CASSLSGVPYEQYF	TGTGCCAGCAGCTTGTCGGGGGTACCCTACGAGCAGTACTTC
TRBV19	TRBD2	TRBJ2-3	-	CASSPREDGNTDTQYF	TGTGCCAGTAGTCCCCGGGAGGATGGGAACACAGATACGCAGTATTTT
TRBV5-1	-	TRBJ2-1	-	CASSATVSSYNEQFF	TGCGCCAGCAGCGCGACAGTGAGCTCCTACAATGAGCAGTTCTTC
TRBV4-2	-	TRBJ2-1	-	CASSGSSWGGPYNEQFF	TGTGCCAGCAGCGGCTCGTCCTGGGGGGGCCCCTACAATGAGCAGTTCTTC
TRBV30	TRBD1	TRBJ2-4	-	CAYVPGQGAFFGKNIQYF	TGTGCTTACGTTCCGGGACAGGGGGCCTTTTTCGGCAAAAACATTCAGTACTTC
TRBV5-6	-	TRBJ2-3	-	CASSLTGLGSDTQYF	TGTGCCAGCAGCTTGACAGGTTTAGGGTCAGATACGCAGTATTTT
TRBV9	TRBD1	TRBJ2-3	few	CASSVGQGAIGLPQYF	TGTGCCAGCAGCGTTGGTCAGGGGGCAATTGGTCTCCCGCAGTATTTT
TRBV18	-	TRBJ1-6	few	CASSPAQNNSPLHF	TGTGCCAGCTCACCGGCCCAGAATAATTCACCCCTCCACTTT
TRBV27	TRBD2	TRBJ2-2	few	CASSFLAGVGTGELFF	TGTGCCAGCAGTTTCCTAGCGGGGGTGGGCACCGGGGAGCTGTTTTTT
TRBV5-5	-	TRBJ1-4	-	CASSLSEVEKLFF	TGTGCCAGCAGCCTCAGCGAGGTTGAAAAACTGTTTTTT
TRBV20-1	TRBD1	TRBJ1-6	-	CSARDDRARHF	TGCAGTGCTAGAGATGACAGGGCCCGACACTTT
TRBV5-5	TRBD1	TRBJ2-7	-	CASSLVPGTGDYEQYF	TGTGCCAGCAGCTTGGTCCCCGGGACAGGGGACTACGAGCAGTACTTC
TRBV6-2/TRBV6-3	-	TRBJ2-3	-	CASSYGSRRQHTDTQYF	TGTGCCAGCAGTTACGGGTCTAGACGCCAACACACAGATACGCAGTATTTT
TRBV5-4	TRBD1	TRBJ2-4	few	CASSLMDRGKAAKNIQYF	TGTGCCAGCAGCTTAATGGACAGGGGGAAAGCGGCCAAAAACATTCAGTACTTC
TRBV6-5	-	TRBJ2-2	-	CASQPGAGELFF	TGTGCCAGCCAACCGGGGGCCGGGGAGCTGTTTTTT
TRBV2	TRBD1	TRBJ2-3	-	CASSNPGQGRSDDTDTQYF	TGTGCCAGCAGCAACCCGGGACAGGGAAGGAGCGATGATACAGATACGCAGTATTTT
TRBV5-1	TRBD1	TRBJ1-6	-	CASSTQGAGSPLHF	TGCGCCAGCAGCACCCAGGGGGCCGGGTCACCCCTCCACTTT
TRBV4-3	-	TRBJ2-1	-	CASSQDTQENEQFF	TGCGCCAGCAGCCAAGACACTCAGGAAAATGAGCAGTTCTTC
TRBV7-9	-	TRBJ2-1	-	CASSQGSSYNEQFF	TGTGCCAGCAGTCAGGGAAGCTCCTACAATGAGCAGTTCTTC
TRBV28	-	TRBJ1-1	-	CASRDRSEAFF	TGTGCCAGCAGAGACAGGTCCGAAGCTTTCTTT
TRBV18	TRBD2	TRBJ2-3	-	CASSPLAGGLTDTQYF	TGTGCCAGCTCACCACTGGCGGGGGGGCTAACAGATACGCAGTATTTT
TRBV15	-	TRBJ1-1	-	CATSREAGNTEAFF	TGTGCCACCAGCAGAGAGGCGGGGAATACTGAAGCTTTCTTT
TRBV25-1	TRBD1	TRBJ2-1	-	CASTGGYNEQFF	TGTGCCAGCACAGGGGGCTACAATGAGCAGTTCTTC
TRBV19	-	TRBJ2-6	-	CASSFRDSALGPVLTF	TGTGCCAGTAGTTTCCGGGACTCAGCGTTGGGCCCCGTCCTGACTTTC
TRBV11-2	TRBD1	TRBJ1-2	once	CASSLVQGDGYTF	TGTGCCAGCAGCTTAGTACAGGGGGATGGCTACACCTTC
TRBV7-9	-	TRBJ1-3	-	CASSPPRRSGNTIYF	TGTGCCAGCAGCCCCCCTAGAAGATCTGGAAACACCATATATTTT
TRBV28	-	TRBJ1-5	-	CASTYEGRLTNQPQHF	TGTGCCAGCACCTATGAAGGTCGACTTACAAATCAGCCCCAGCATTTT
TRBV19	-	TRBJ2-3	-	CASSSSVSTDTQYF	TGTGCCAGTAGTAGCAGCGTTAGCACAGATACGCAGTATTTT
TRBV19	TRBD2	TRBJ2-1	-	CASTNRERGVHEQFF	TGTGCCAGTACCAATAGGGAGCGGGGGGTCCATGAGCAGTTCTTC
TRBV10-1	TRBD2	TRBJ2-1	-	CANVRTSGGPPYNEQFF	TGCGCCAACGTTCGGACTAGCGGGGGACCCCCCTACAATGAGCAGTTCTTC
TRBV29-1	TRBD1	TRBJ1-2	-	CSVDYQGANYGYTF	TGCAGCGTTGATTACCAGGGGGCTAACTATGGCTACACCTTC
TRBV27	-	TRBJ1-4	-	CASSLSVGGRKLFF	TGTGCCAGCAGTTTATCGGTGGGGGGAAGGAAACTGTTTTTT
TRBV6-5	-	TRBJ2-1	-	CASRITGSYNEQFF	TGTGCCAGCAGAATAACAGGGTCCTACAATGAGCAGTTCTTC
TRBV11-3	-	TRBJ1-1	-	CASSLDRGTEAFF	TGTGCCAGCAGCTTAGACAGGGGCACTGAAGCTTTCTTT